The 26 T cell receptor beta chains below come from one sample, sequenced in a study of shared clonotypes between healthy human individuals. Profiled with immunoSEQ multiplex PCR; TCRdb holds only in-frame clones, not every one. The repertoire holds roughly 2.5 million clones, with over 85% as singletons. Sequenced input: naive CD4+ T cells sorted from blood. Subset here: CD45RA+ positively selected. The receptors were sampled from a man in his late teens or twenties in good health.

The V and J genes are TRBV7-2 and TRBJ2-7, with 8 bases aligning to TRBD2. This CDR3 is 16 amino acids long. The junction had 11 bases not matched to a gene; V was cut back by 0 bases and J by 7 bases. The germline V gene encodes CDR1 SGHTA and CDR2 FQGNSA. The CDR3 region has the DNA TGTGCCAGCAGCTTAGCCCCCAGCGGGAGTGTCGGAGAGCAGTACTTC. Its protein product is CASSLAPSGSVGEQYF.

V usage is TRBV7-4 and J usage is TRBJ2-3, with D perhaps matching TRBD2 (5 bases). V gave up 2 bases and J gave up 4 bases, with 13 bases separating them. The length of the CDR3 is 15 residues. Germline V gene data show CDR1 as SGHVT and CDR2 as SQSDAQ. CDR3 residues: CASSLLGLRADTQYF. The CDR3 DNA follows: TGTGCCAGCAGCTTACTGGGTTTGAGGGCAGATACGCAGTATTTT.

Only one count was recorded for this clone. In the same sample, other DNA sequences code for this CDR3. This chain uses TRBV7-2 with TRBJ2-5, with D unclear. Germline V gene sequence: CDR1 SGHTA, CDR2 FQGNSA. Trimming stripped 0 bases from V and 4 bases from J, with 9 bases between. The CDR3 spans 14 residues. The CDR3 DNA follows: TGTGCCAGCAGCTTAGCTCGGGTAGGAGAGACCCAGTACTTC. It encodes CASSLARVGETQYF. Together with reference TRBV7-2 and TRBJ2-5, the CDR3 gives the full variable domain: GAGVSQSPSNKVTEKGKDVELRCDPISGHTALYWYRQSLGQGLEFLIYFQGNSAPDKSGLPSDRFSAERTGGSVSTLTIQRTQQEDSAVYLCASSLARVGETQYFGPGTRLLVL.

Turning to this clone: The same CDR3 is also encoded by other DNA sequences in this sample. The J gene is TRBJ2-2, the V gene TRBV19; D is possibly TRBD2 (5 bases). Looked up from germline, CDR1 is LNHDA and CDR2 is SQIVND (reference sequence). The CDR3 has 14 amino acids. V dropped 1 base and J dropped 5 bases, with 8 bases sitting between them. The CDR3 spells CASSIGSGTGELFF. CDR3 sequence (DNA): TGTGCCAGTAGTATAGGGAGCGGTACCGGGGAGCTGTTTTTT.

This clone was found once. This chain links TRBV6-6 with TRBJ2-3; 10 positions match TRBD2. CDR3 length: 15 amino acids. V shed 4 bases, J shed 6 bases, and the junction held 7 bases outside the gene matches. Germline lookup yields CDR1 MNHNY and CDR2 SVGAGI (reference sequence). The CDR3 spells CASSSGASGSDTQYF. CDR3 sequence (DNA): TGTGCCAGCAGTTCCGGGGCTAGCGGGAGTGATACGCAGTATTTT.

The chain links TRBV13 to TRBJ1-5, with 7 bases identical to TRBD1. The CDR3 contains 17 residues. The germline V gene has CDR1 PRHDT and CDR2 FYEKMQ (reference sequence). Trimming removed 0 bases from V and 1 base from J; junction bases left unmatched: 6. The DNA of the CDR3 is TGTGCCAGCAGCTTAGGTGGACAGGCGAAGAGCAATCAGCCCCAGCATTTT. Its translation is CASSLGGQAKSNQPQHF.

The chain is built from TRBV30 and TRBJ2-3; D is unclear. V was shortened by 1 base and J by 6 bases, with 8 bases between the two germline ends. The germline CDR1 and CDR2 sequences are GTSNPN and SVGIG (reference sequence). CDR3 size: 12 residues. The DNA for the CDR3 is TGTGCCTGGAGTGCCCCTTCGGATACGCAGTATTTT. Amino acids: CAWSAPSDTQYF.

Notes on this clone: Other DNA sequences within the sample encode an identical CDR3. The gene calls are TRBV5-4 and TRBJ2-5; 7 bases are shared with TRBD1. Germline assignment: CDR1 SGHNT and CDR2 YYREEE (reference sequence). There are 14 residues in the CDR3. V shed 0 bases and J 4 bases; nucleotides not matched to a gene: 3. CDR3 in amino acids: CASSLGQGVETQYF. CDR3 DNA: TGTGCCAGCAGCTTGGGACAGGGAGTAGAGACCCAGTACTTC. The full variable domain, completed using reference TRBV5-4 and TRBJ2-5, is ETGVTQSPTHLIKTRGQQVTLRCSSQSGHNTVSWYQQALGQGPQFIFQYYREEENGRGNFPPRFSGLQFPNYSSELNVNALELDDSALYLCASSLGQGVETQYFGPGTRLLVL.

To note about this clone: Other DNA sequences in this specimen translate into the identical CDR3. This chain connects TRBV28 to TRBJ1-4, with 9 bases that match TRBD1. Looked up from germline, CDR1 is MDHEN and CDR2 is SYDVKM. The CDR3 contains 14 residues. V trimming: 3 bases; J trimming: 8 bases; junction bases outside the gene matches: 4. CDR3 amino acids: CASSLTGGGEKLFF. The CDR3, as DNA: TGTGCCAGCAGTTTGACAGGGGGTGGAGAAAAACTGTTTTTT.

The chain uses TRBV30 and TRBJ2-3, with D maybe TRBD1 (5 bases). CDR1 and CDR2 from the germline V gene are GTSNPN and SVGIG (reference sequence). Trimming shortened V by 3 bases and J by 6 bases, and 7 bases separated the two germline ends. This CDR3 has 11 residues. DNA for the CDR3: TGTGCCTGGAGGGCAGGGGATACGCAGTATTTT. Amino acid sequence: CAWRAGDTQYF. Combining the CDR3 with reference TRBV30 and TRBJ2-3 gives the whole variable domain SQTIHQWPATLVQPVGSPLSLECTVEGTSNPNLYWYRQAAGRGLQLLFYSVGIGQISSEVPQNLSASRPQDRQFILSSKKLLLSDSGFYLCAWRAGDTQYFGPGTRLTVL.

With respect to this clone: Within the sample, other DNA sequences also encode this same CDR3. The gene calls are TRBV18 and TRBJ1-1; 9 bases are a match to TRBD1. The germline V gene has CDR1 KGHSH and CDR2 LQKENI. V gave up 1 base and J gave up 5 bases; unmatched junction bases: 2. The CDR3 contains 14 residues. CDR3: CASSPLQGATEAFF. The CDR3 region has the DNA TGTGCCAGCTCACCACTACAGGGGGCGACTGAAGCTTTCTTT.

The chain is built from TRBV30 and TRBJ2-3; 14 nucleotides match TRBD2. This CDR3 has 15 residues. The junction had 2 bases not matched to a gene; V was cut back by 3 bases and J by 3 bases. Per germline, CDR1 GTSNPN and CDR2 SVGIG (reference sequence). CDR3: CAWRTSGGATDTQYF. CDR3 nucleotide sequence: TGTGCCTGGAGGACTAGCGGGGGGGCGACAGATACGCAGTATTTT.

This chain uses TRBV30 with TRBJ2-1; 12 bases are a match to TRBD2. The junction had 7 bases not matched to a gene; V was cut back by 0 bases and J by 10 bases. Germline V gene data show CDR1 as GTSNPN and CDR2 as SVGIG (reference sequence). There are 15 residues in the CDR3. The CDR3 protein is CAWSVLAGGTGEQFF. In DNA, the CDR3 is TGTGCCTGGAGTGTCCTAGCGGGGGGGACTGGGGAGCAGTTCTTC.

The chain uses TRBV7-9 and TRBJ2-7, with 9 bases matching TRBD2. The CDR3 has 17 amino acids. The germline V gene has CDR1 SEHNR and CDR2 FQNEAQ (reference sequence). V lost 5 bases, J lost 5 bases, and 16 bases stayed unmatched. The CDR3 reads CASSVKRGAKAEDEQYF. CDR3 DNA sequence: TGTGCCAGCAGCGTTAAGCGGGGGGCGAAAGCGGAGGACGAGCAGTACTTC.

J is TRBJ2-5 and V is TRBV5-1, with no clear D. Germline lookup yields CDR1 SGHRS and CDR2 YFSETQ. This CDR3 is 15 amino acids long. Trimming stripped 1 base from V and 5 bases from J, with 15 bases between. The DNA of the CDR3 is TGCGCCAGCAGCTTGCGGCCAGAGGTTGGGGAGACCCAGTACTTC. Translating gives CASSLRPEVGETQYF.

The V call is TRBV28, the J call TRBJ1-3; possibly TRBD1 for D (5 bases). V was trimmed by 6 bases and J by 9 bases, leaving 12 bases between them. Per the germline V gene, CDR1 is MDHEN and CDR2 is SYDVKM. The length of the CDR3 is 12 residues. The CDR3 protein is CASRQRGTTIYF. The CDR3 DNA follows: TGTGCCAGCAGACAAAGAGGGACCACCATATATTTT.

The chain joins TRBV28 to TRBJ2-3, with a tentative D call TRBD2 (5 bases). This CDR3 has 15 residues. Per germline, CDR1 MDHEN and CDR2 SYDVKM. V gave up 6 bases and J gave up 4 bases, with 17 bases separating them. CDR3 in amino acids: CASSSPGLGSDTQYF. The CDR3 DNA reads TGTGCCAGCAGCTCCCCCGGACTTGGGTCAGATACGCAGTATTTT.

The chain is built from TRBV7-9 and TRBJ2-6, with a tentative D call TRBD1 (6 bases). CDR1 and CDR2 (germline): SEHNR, FQNEAQ (reference sequence). Deletions cut 1 base from V and 4 bases from J, with 17 bases between. The CDR3 length is 18 residues. The chain's CDR3 is CASSLVPGASVGANVLTF. CDR3 bases: TGTGCCAGCAGCTTAGTGCCAGGGGCCTCTGTAGGGGCCAACGTCCTGACTTTC.

Only one count was recorded for this clone. The genes are TRBV5-1 and TRBJ2-1, with 8 bases aligning to TRBD2. The CDR3 has 14 amino acids. Germline V gene sequence: CDR1 SGHRS, CDR2 YFSETQ. V dropped 3 bases and J dropped 10; count of bases not matched to a gene: 9. The CDR3 protein is CASSWGPPSGEQFF. DNA for the CDR3: TGCGCCAGCAGCTGGGGCCCCCCTAGCGGGGAGCAGTTCTTC.

Details on this clone: Distinct nucleotide sequences in the sample also encode this CDR3. The chain links TRBV2 to TRBJ2-6; D unresolved. Germline values: CDR1 SNHLY, CDR2 FYNNEI. There are 13 residues in the CDR3. Trimming pared 2 bases from V and 1 base from J, leaving 0 bases between. DNA of the CDR3: TGTGCCAGCAGTGAATCTGGGGCCAACGTCCTGACTTTC. Translated: CASSESGANVLTF.

This chain links TRBV7-9 with TRBJ2-6, with 10 positions matching TRBD1. Germline CDR1 and CDR2: SEHNR and FQNEAQ (reference sequence). V lost 2 bases to trimming and J lost 1 base; unmatched junction nucleotides: 5. This CDR3 is 18 amino acids long. The CDR3 region has the DNA TGTGCCAGCAGCTTATTAGGGACAGGGGCTTCTGGGGCCAACGTCCTGACTTTC. Protein sequence: CASSLLGTGASGANVLTF.

This clone was seen only once. The rearrangement joins TRBV5-5 to TRBJ1-4; D call uncertain. The CDR3 contains 16 residues. From germline, CDR1 is SGHKS and CDR2 YYEKEE (reference sequence). V was shortened by 4 bases and J by 6 bases, with 19 bases between the two germline ends. The CDR3 is CASSPTPQELYEKLFF. CDR3 DNA sequence: TGTGCCAGCAGCCCGACTCCCCAGGAGTTGTATGAAAAACTGTTTTTT.

The V gene is TRBV6-6, the J gene TRBJ2-6, with D unresolved. The CDR3 is made up of 13 amino acids. Germline CDR1 reads MNHNY; CDR2 reads SVGAGI (reference sequence). V shed 7 bases and J shed 0 bases, with 4 bases lying between them. The CDR3 sequence is CASTNSGANVLTF. Written as DNA, the CDR3 is TGTGCCAGCACCAACTCTGGGGCCAACGTCCTGACTTTC.

About this clone: Other DNA sequences in the same sample also yield this CDR3. The V gene is TRBV6-5, the J gene TRBJ2-7, with D possibly TRBD1 on 5 matching bases. The CDR3 is 13 amino acids. V was cut by 5 bases and J by 4 bases, with 12 bases left in between. Per the germline V gene, CDR1 is MNHEY and CDR2 is SVGAGI. The CDR3 region has the DNA TGTGCCAGCAGTCAGGGTCCCCCTTACGAGCAGTACTTC. Its translation is CASSQGPPYEQYF.

The V and J genes are TRBV7-8 and TRBJ2-3; 13 positions match TRBD2. This CDR3 is 17 amino acids long. With 5 bases clipped from V and 6 bases from J, the junction kept 11 bases outside the gene matches. Germline V gene sequence: CDR1 SGHVS, CDR2 FQNEAQ. The CDR3 DNA is TGTGCCAGCAGCCTACGAGGACTAGCGGGGGTTGGGGATACGCAGTATTTT. Its protein product is CASSLRGLAGVGDTQYF. The full variable domain, its missing parts supplied by reference TRBV7-8 and TRBJ2-3, is GAGVSQSPRYKVAKRGQDVALRCDPISGHVSLFWYQQALGQGPEFLTYFQNEAQLDKSGLPSDRFFAERPEGSVSTLKIQRTQQEDSAVYLCASSLRGLAGVGDTQYFGPGTRLTVL.

The chain has TRBV15 and TRBJ2-7; D gene ambiguous. Trimming removed 2 bases from V and 3 bases from J, with 11 bases in between. Germline V gives CDR1 LNHNV, CDR2 YYDKDF (reference sequence). This CDR3 contains 14 residues. The CDR3 sequence: CATSRSDMFYEQYF. DNA for the CDR3: TGTGCCACCAGCAGATCCGACATGTTCTACGAGCAGTACTTC.